The 2 T cell receptor beta chains listed next were all sequenced from one sample in a study of cytomegalovirus exposure and HLA in healthy donors. The data were produced by immunoSEQ multiplex PCR, yet TCRdb's version contains in-frame clones alone and is incomplete. The sample lists under 200,000 clones; roughly nine tenths were seen once. The specimen sequenced was PBMCs. Source of these receptors: a woman younger than 30 in good health and CMV-seropositive.

The chain is built from TRBV5-1 and TRBJ2-7; 12 nucleotides align to TRBD2. CDR1 is SGHRS, CDR2 YFSETQ, per germline. Trimming removed 4 bases from V and 7 bases from J; junction bases left unmatched: 12. The CDR3 consists of 16 residues. In DNA, the CDR3 is TGCGCCAGCAGCCCCTTACCTAGCGGGAGGGCAGGGGAGCAGTACTTC. Translated, it gives CASSPLPSGRAGEQYF.

CDR3 loop: CATSRGLAGQDTQYF. CDR3 nucleotide sequence: TGTGCCACCAGCAGGGGACTAGCGGGCCAGGATACGCAGTATTTT. The gene calls are TRBV15 and TRBJ2-3; 12 bases match TRBD2. From germline, CDR1 is LNHNV and CDR2 YYDKDF (reference sequence). The CDR3 runs to 15 residues. With 3 bases clipped from V and 6 bases from J, the junction kept 4 bases outside the gene matches.